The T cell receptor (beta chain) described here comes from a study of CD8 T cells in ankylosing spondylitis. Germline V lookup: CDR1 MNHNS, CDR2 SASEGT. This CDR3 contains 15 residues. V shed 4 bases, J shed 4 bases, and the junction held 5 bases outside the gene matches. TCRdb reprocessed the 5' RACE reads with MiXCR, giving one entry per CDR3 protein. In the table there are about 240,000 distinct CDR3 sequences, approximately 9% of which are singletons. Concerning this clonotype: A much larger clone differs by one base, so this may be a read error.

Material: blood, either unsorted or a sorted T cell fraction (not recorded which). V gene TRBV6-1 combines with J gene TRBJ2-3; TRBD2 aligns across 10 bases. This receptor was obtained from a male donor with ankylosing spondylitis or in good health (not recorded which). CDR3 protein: CASSGSSGSSDTQYF. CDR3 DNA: TGTGCCAGCAGTGGGTCTAGCGGGAGTTCAGATACGCAGTATTTT.